What follows are 25 T cell receptor beta chains derived from one specimen sequenced in a study of blood T cell repertoires in COVID-19. Here immunoSEQ multiplex PCR was the method, and the copy in TCRdb shows in-frame clones only, minus some. The sample consists of about 240,000 clones, roughly 82% of them appearing once. The material sequenced was peripheral blood. The receptors stem from a woman aged 65 to 85 with acute or convalescent COVID-19.

In its sample, this clone was seen a few times. The chain has TRBV28 and TRBJ2-5; D unresolved. The V gene's germline CDR1 is MDHEN and CDR2 SYDVKM. V was trimmed by 3 bases and J by 5 bases, leaving 16 bases between them. There are 15 residues in the CDR3. The CDR3 spells CASSLGGLPRETQYF. CDR3 coding DNA: TGTGCCAGCAGTTTGGGTGGGCTCCCAAGGGAGACCCAGTACTTC.

This clone showed up just a few times. The V gene is TRBV6-6, the J gene TRBJ1-5; 7 bases match TRBD1. The germline V gene encodes CDR1 MNHNY and CDR2 SVGAGI (reference sequence). J gave up 4 bases and V 0 bases, and 6 bases lay outside the gene matches. CDR3 length: 16 amino acids. DNA for the CDR3: TGTGCCAGCAGTTACTCCTTGACAGGGATGAATCAGCCCCAGCATTTT. Translation gives CASSYSLTGMNQPQHF.

This chain uses TRBV3-1 (or the pseudogene TRBV3-2) with TRBJ2-7; 9 bases match TRBD2. The ends lost 3 bases at V and 5 bases at J; junction bases unmatched: 8. CDR3 length: 15 residues. The V gene's germline CDR1 is LGHDT and CDR2 YNNKEL (reference sequence). CDR3 region: CASSQMGGGAHEQYF. The CDR3 DNA sequence: TGTGCCAGCAGCCAGATGGGCGGGGGGGCTCACGAGCAGTACTTC.

This clone came up a few times. This chain links TRBV7-2 with TRBJ2-7; 9 bases match TRBD1. Germline CDR1 reads SGHTA; CDR2 reads FQGNSA. Trimming removed 3 bases from V and 4 bases from J; junction bases left unmatched: 4. The CDR3 extends over 14 amino acids. The CDR3 coding sequence is TGTGCCAGCAGCTTCGTACAGGGGGCTTACGAGCAGTACTTC. It specifies CASSFVQGAYEQYF. The full variable domain, its missing parts supplied by reference TRBV7-2 and TRBJ2-7, is GAGVSQSPSNKVTEKGKDVELRCDPISGHTALYWYRQSLGQGLEFLIYFQGNSAPDKSGLPSDRFSAERTGGSVSTLTIQRTQQEDSAVYLCASSFVQGAYEQYFGPGTRLTVT.

V and J are TRBV2 and TRBJ1-6, with TRBD1 as a possible D gene (5 bases). Germline V gene lookup returns CDR1 SNHLY and CDR2 FYNNEI. This CDR3 spans 16 amino acids. Trimming left V 4 bases short and J 9 bases short, with 19 bases between. The CDR3 DNA sequence: TGTGCCAGCAGTGGTCGCCTATGGGGGGTGGGTTCACCCCTCCACTTT. This gives the protein CASSGRLWGVGSPLHF.

The J gene is TRBJ2-3, the V gene TRBV13; 11 bases are a match to TRBD2. The V gene's germline CDR1 is PRHDT and CDR2 FYEKMQ (reference sequence). The CDR3 has 17 residues. Unmatched junction bases numbered 12, after V lost 4 bases and J lost 6 bases. CDR3 in DNA: TGTGCCAGCAGCTCGATCCATAGCGGGGGGGCTTATGATACGCAGTATTTT. This sequence encodes CASSSIHSGGAYDTQYF.

In this sample, this clone turned up a few times. V and J are TRBV5-1 and TRBJ1-3; the D gene is possibly TRBD1 (6 bases). CDR1 is SGHRS, CDR2 YFSETQ, per germline. V was trimmed by 0 bases and J by 4 bases, leaving 17 bases between them. The CDR3 length is 17 residues. The chain's CDR3 is CASSLEPQGSRGNTIYF. CDR3 bases: TGCGCCAGCAGCTTGGAGCCTCAGGGGAGCAGGGGAAACACCATATATTTT.

Only one count was recorded for this clone. The chain links TRBV28 to TRBJ1-5, with 7 positions matching TRBD1. This CDR3 has 14 residues. CDR1 and CDR2 (germline): MDHEN, SYDVKM. The trim removed 3 bases at V and 9 bases at J, leaving 8 bases unmatched. The CDR3 DNA reads TGTGCCAGCAGTTTGGGGACAGAGATTGCGCCCCAGCATTTT. Residues: CASSLGTEIAPQHF.

The chain links TRBV5-4 to TRBJ2-3; TRBD2 matches at 9 bases. This CDR3 region has 17 residues. V was clipped by 0 bases and J by 4 bases; unmatched bases: 9. Germline V lookup: CDR1 SGHNT, CDR2 YYREEE (reference sequence). The CDR3 DNA is TGTGCCAGCAGCTTGGGAGGTGCGGGGGGGATCGCAGATACGCAGTATTTT. Protein product: CASSLGGAGGIADTQYF. The complete variable domain, with remaining parts taken from reference TRBV5-4 and TRBJ2-3, reads ETGVTQSPTHLIKTRGQQVTLRCSSQSGHNTVSWYQQALGQGPQFIFQYYREEENGRGNFPPRFSGLQFPNYSSELNVNALELDDSALYLCASSLGGAGGIADTQYFGPGTRLTVL.

The chain combines TRBV12-3 or TRBV12-4 with TRBJ2-7; D call uncertain. The CDR3 consists of 13 residues. Trimming left V 4 bases short and J 1 base short, with 8 bases between. Written as DNA, the CDR3 is TGTGCCAGCAGTTCCGACACTTCCTACGAGCAGTACTTC. Translation: CASSSDTSYEQYF.

V is TRBV30 and J is TRBJ1-5; possible D gene TRBD1, 6 bases. This CDR3 contains 15 residues. Germline lookup yields CDR1 GTSNPN and CDR2 SVGIG (reference sequence). Trimming removed 0 bases from V and 0 bases from J, with 9 bases in between. CDR3 sequence reads: CAWSVRGHSNQPQHF. CDR3 in DNA: TGTGCCTGGAGTGTACGGGGACATAGCAATCAGCCCCAGCATTTT.

The chain couples TRBV28 to TRBJ1-1, with no clear D. Germline V gives CDR1 MDHEN, CDR2 SYDVKM. Trimming shortened V by 3 bases and J by 1 base, and 9 bases separated the two germline ends. This CDR3 is 14 amino acids long. The CDR3 sequence: CASSLWGGNTEAFF. The CDR3 nucleotides read TGTGCCAGCAGTTTGTGGGGAGGGAACACTGAAGCTTTCTTT.

The rearrangement uses TRBV2 and TRBJ2-2; D is uncertain. The CDR3 is made up of 15 amino acids. Trimming removed 7 bases from V and 0 bases from J, with 12 bases in between. Germline CDR1 reads SNHLY; CDR2 reads FYNNEI. Here the CDR3 DNA reads TGTGCCAGCAATGTACAGAATACGAACACCGGGGAGCTGTTTTTT. Its translation: CASNVQNTNTGELFF.

The chain carries TRBV2 and TRBJ1-6, with D possibly TRBD1 on 5 matching bases. V was shortened by 9 bases and J by 5 bases, with 11 bases between the two germline ends. The CDR3 covers 13 residues. In germline, CDR1 is SNHLY, CDR2 FYNNEI. The CDR3 loop reads CASLQVNNSPLHF. The CDR3 region has the DNA TGTGCCAGTTTACAGGTTAATAATTCACCCCTCCACTTT.

V and J are TRBV9 and TRBJ1-1; 7 bases agree with TRBD1. Germline V gives CDR1 SGDLS, CDR2 YYNGEE. V was clipped by 0 bases and J by 1 base; unmatched bases: 3. The CDR3 consists of 15 residues. As DNA, the CDR3 is TGTGCCAGCAGCGTAGGTGGACAGGCGAACACTGAAGCTTTCTTT. This codes for CASSVGGQANTEAFF. The full variable domain, completed using reference TRBV9 and TRBJ1-1, is DSGVTQTPKHLITATGQRVTLRCSPRSGDLSVYWYQQSLDQGLQFLIQYYNGEERAKGNILERFSAQQFPDLHSELNLSSLELGDSALYFCASSVGGQANTEAFFGQGTRLTVV.

The V gene is TRBV19, the J gene TRBJ1-1; 10 bases are a match to TRBD1. This CDR3 is built from 16 residues. Unmatched junction bases numbered 6, after V lost 5 bases and J lost 0 bases. The germline CDR1 and CDR2 sequences are LNHDA and SQIVND (reference sequence). CDR3 coding DNA: TGTGCCAGTAGTCCGGACAGGGGGGCAATGAACACTGAAGCTTTCTTT. Residues: CASSPDRGAMNTEAFF.

J is TRBJ2-4 and V is TRBV6-1; TRBD1 aligns across 7 bases. The junction had 13 bases not matched to a gene; V was cut back by 2 bases and J by 0 bases. Germline V gene data show CDR1 as MNHNS and CDR2 as SASEGT. The CDR3 is 19 amino acids. The CDR3 sequence: CASSEPDPGQAIAKNIQYF. As DNA, the CDR3 is TGTGCCAGCAGTGAACCCGACCCTGGACAGGCGATAGCCAAAAACATTCAGTACTTC.

This sequence joins TRBV9 and TRBJ1-3, with D maybe TRBD1 (6 bases). CDR1 SGDLS and CDR2 YYNGEE come from the germline V gene. Trimming shortened V by 3 bases and J by 0 bases, and 16 bases separated the two germline ends. The CDR3 consists of 17 residues. For the CDR3, the DNA is TGTGCCAGCAGCGAGGGGGAGGGCACCTACTCTGGAAACACCATATATTTT. Protein sequence: CASSEGEGTYSGNTIYF.

This chain connects TRBV28 to TRBJ1-2; D possibly corresponds to TRBD1 (6 bases). Germline CDR1 reads MDHEN; CDR2 reads SYDVKM. The CDR3 is 14 amino acids. V lost 5 bases to trimming and J lost 4 bases, with 14 bases between them. CDR3 coding DNA: TGTGCCAGCAGTCCCGGGGGGGCAATCTATGGCTACACCTTC. Translating gives CASSPGGAIYGYTF.

CDR3 coding DNA: TGCGCCAGCAGCCATACGCCGGGACAGGGAGAAGATACGCAGTATTTT. It specifies CASSHTPGQGEDTQYF. The chain couples TRBV4-1 to TRBJ2-3, with 9 bases fitting TRBD1. With 3 bases clipped from V and 5 bases from J, the junction kept 9 bases outside the gene matches. CDR1 and CDR2 (germline): MGHRA, YSYEKL. The CDR3 extends over 16 amino acids.

This chain connects TRBV3-1 (or the pseudogene TRBV3-2) to TRBJ2-7; tentative D call: TRBD1 (6 bases). This CDR3 is built from 14 residues. V was cut by 4 bases and J by 0 bases, with 10 bases left in between. CDR1 and CDR2 from the germline V gene are LGHDT and YNNKEL (reference sequence). The CDR3 sequence is CASSLGQISYEQYF. The DNA for the CDR3 is TGTGCCAGCAGCCTCGGACAGATCTCCTACGAGCAGTACTTC.

The rearrangement joins TRBV2 to TRBJ1-5; 8 bases agree with TRBD1. The CDR3 length is 15 residues. V shed 8 bases and J 4 bases; nucleotides not matched to a gene: 10. Per the germline V gene, CDR1 is SNHLY and CDR2 is FYNNEI. The CDR3 is CASQETGVSNQPQHF. In DNA, the CDR3 is TGTGCCAGCCAGGAGACAGGGGTATCGAATCAGCCCCAGCATTTT.

V usage is TRBV28 and J usage is TRBJ2-5, with TRBD2 identical over 7 bases. V lost 7 bases to trimming and J lost 4 bases; unmatched junction nucleotides: 9. Germline V lookup: CDR1 MDHEN, CDR2 SYDVKM. The CDR3 sequence is 14 residues long. The CDR3 spells CASNSFAGVETQYF. The CDR3 bases are TGTGCCAGCAACTCCTTCGCGGGAGTAGAGACCCAGTACTTC. Together with reference TRBV28 and TRBJ2-5, the CDR3 gives the full variable domain: DVKVTQSSRYLVKRTGEKVFLECVQDMDHENMFWYRQDPGLGLRLIYFSYDVKMKEKGDIPEGYSVSREKKERFSLILESASTNQTSMYLCASNSFAGVETQYFGPGTRLLVL.

The chain joins TRBV5-3 to TRBJ1-2; 11 positions agree with TRBD1. TRBV5-3 is placed among ORFs of uncertain function. The CDR3 loop spans 17 amino acids. The junction had 17 bases not matched to a gene; V was cut back by 4 bases and J by 9 bases. CDR3 bases: TGTGCCAGAAGCCACCTCGTGTGCGGGACAGGGGGTCCTTGCTACACCTTC. Translated, it gives CARSHLVCGTGGPCYTF.

The J gene is TRBJ1-1, the V gene TRBV2, with D perhaps matching TRBD1 (6 bases). V dropped 5 bases and J dropped 6 bases, with 13 bases sitting between them. The CDR3 runs to 13 residues. In germline, CDR1 is SNHLY, CDR2 FYNNEI. The CDR3: CASSPRQDAEAFF. The CDR3, as DNA: TGTGCCAGCAGTCCCCGACAGGACGCTGAAGCTTTCTTT.